This TCR beta chain appears in the sequencing data of a study of control samples from healthy donors and cancer patients. Repertoires were generated with immunoSEQ multiplex PCR, while TCRdb's copy carries only in-frame clones and drops some. There are around 97,000 clones in the sample; approximately 90% occur only once, and roughly 19% lies in the top ten. Sequenced input: PBMCs. The receptor was derived from a man in his 60s with lung cancer.

In nucleotides, the CDR3 is TGCGCCAGCAGTTACCAACAGGGGTCCCAAGAGACCCAGTACTTC. The encoded protein is CASSYQQGSQETQYF. The chain joins TRBV10-2 to TRBJ2-5; TRBD1 matches at 7 bases. There are 15 residues in the CDR3. With V trimmed by 5 bases and J by 1 base, 7 bases remained unmatched. Germline CDR1 and CDR2: WSHSY and SAAADI.